These 8 T cell receptor beta chains originate from one sample sequenced in a study of cytomegalovirus exposure and HLA in healthy donors. Primers: 60 Vbeta forward and 13 Jbeta reverse. This table comes from immunoSEQ multiplex PCR, and its TCRdb copy is limited to in-frame clones, with some not included. The sample has 100,000 to 150,000 clones, approximately 81% seen once. Sequenced sample: PBMCs. These receptors came from a man in his late teens or twenties in good health and CMV-seropositive.

This clone was seen only once. The chain employs TRBV10-1 and TRBJ2-7; 14 bases fit TRBD2. The CDR3 is 18 residues long. Trimming cost V 6 bases and J 0 bases; bases outside gene matches: 10. Germline V gives CDR1 WNHNN, CDR2 SYGVQD (reference sequence). The CDR3 coding sequence is TGCGCCAGCAGGGTTCCGACTAGCGGGAGGGCCGGCTCCTACGAGCAGTACTTC. Protein: CASRVPTSGRAGSYEQYF.

V is TRBV2 and J is TRBJ2-4; 13 bases are shared with TRBD2. Germline V lookup: CDR1 SNHLY, CDR2 FYNNEI. With 4 bases clipped from V and 3 bases from J, the junction kept 3 bases outside the gene matches. This CDR3 is 16 amino acids long. Here the CDR3 reads CASSGLAGGYKNIQYF. In nucleotides, the CDR3 is TGTGCCAGCAGTGGACTAGCGGGGGGATACAAAAACATTCAGTACTTC.

J is TRBJ2-7 and V is TRBV14; D is unresolved. The CDR3 has 16 amino acids. CDR1 and CDR2 from the germline V gene are SGHDN and FVKESK. V was pared by 1 base and J by 3 bases, with 16 bases between. The CDR3 DNA is TGTGCCAGCAGCCAAGGTCCCAGCCGAGGTAACTACGAGCAGTACTTC. Its translation is CASSQGPSRGNYEQYF.

This sequence joins TRBV6-4 and TRBJ1-6, with TRBD1 matching 7 bases. This CDR3 comprises 14 residues. The J segment lost 7 bases and the V segment lost 5 bases, leaving 5 bases of the junction unmatched. Germline CDR1 MRHNA, CDR2 SNTAGT. Here the CDR3 reads CASSTGTDNSPLHF. CDR3 in DNA: TGTGCCAGCAGTACCGGGACAGACAATTCACCCCTCCACTTT.

Comment on this clone: Different DNA sequences within this sample yield the same CDR3. This chain links TRBV5-5 with TRBJ1-1; 8 nucleotides line up with TRBD1. Unmatched junction bases numbered 3, after V lost 4 bases and J lost 1 base. This CDR3 has 14 amino acids. Germline V gene lookup returns CDR1 SGHKS and CDR2 YYEKEE (reference sequence). CDR3 residues: CASSLDRANTEAFF. CDR3 nucleotides: TGTGCCAGCAGCCTGGACAGGGCGAACACTGAAGCTTTCTTT.

The chain uses TRBV27 and TRBJ2-5; D is perhaps TRBD2 (6 bases). CDR3 size: 15 residues. Germline V gene lookup returns CDR1 MNHEY and CDR2 SMNVEV (reference sequence). Trimming took off 0 bases at V and 1 base at J, with 9 bases between the two ends. The CDR3 DNA is TGTGCCAGCAGTTTATCCCGCGGGACCCAAGAGACCCAGTACTTC. Amino acid sequence: CASSLSRGTQETQYF.

The chain recombines TRBV10-3 with TRBJ1-1; D might be TRBD1 (6 bases). Germline-derived CDR1 and CDR2 are ENHRY and SYGVKD. The CDR3 sequence is 14 residues long. V gave up 5 bases and J gave up 6 bases, with 16 bases separating them. The CDR3 region is CAISLTGTAAEAFF. The CDR3 nucleotides read TGTGCCATCAGTCTGACAGGTACGGCCGCTGAAGCTTTCTTT.

The chain is built from TRBV7-9 and TRBJ1-4, with D unclear. V lost 5 bases, J lost 4 bases, and 2 bases lay in between. The CDR3 contains 11 residues. Looked up from germline, CDR1 is SEHNR and CDR2 is FQNEAQ (reference sequence). Here the CDR3 reads CASSLNEKLFF. The CDR3 DNA follows: TGTGCCAGCAGCCTTAATGAAAAACTGTTTTTT.